This is a list of T cell receptor beta chains from one sample in a study of blood T cell dynamics during melanoma immunotherapy. Using immunoSEQ multiplex PCR, the repertoire was profiled, and TCRdb retains in-frame clones only, with some absent. The sample holds 14,000 to 15,000 clones; around 85% are singletons and the top ten take approximately 7.8%. The sequenced sample was blood, obtained from a patient treated with checkpoint blockade. These receptor sequences come from a human donor with melanoma. Each CDR3 is given with its conserved first and last residue. D genes are given only for firm matches. Clone size appears in some rows only: once, few, many, or a class for an expanded clone.

abundance	v_gene	d_gene	j_gene	CDR3nt	CDR3aa
.	TRBV13	TRBD2	TRBJ2-3	TGTGCCAGCCATGGGGCAGGACTAGCCTGTGATACGCAGTATTTT	CASHGAGLACDTQYF
.	TRBV6-5	.	TRBJ1-5	TGTGCCAGCAAGGGGGAGCAGGGCAATCAGCCCCAGCATTTT	CASKGEQGNQPQHF
.	TRBV28	.	TRBJ2-7	TGTGCCAGCACCCTTGGTGGGACGGGGATGGGCGAGCAGTACTTC	CASTLGGTGMGEQYF
.	TRBV6-5	TRBD2	TRBJ2-7	TGTGCCAGCAGTTACAGGACTAGCTCCTACGAGCAGTACTTC	CASSYRTSSYEQYF
.	TRBV10-3	.	TRBJ1-1	TGTGCCATCAGTGTCCTCAAGAACACTGAAGCTTTCTTT	CAISVLKNTEAFF
.	TRBV4-3	.	TRBJ2-7	TGCGCCAGCAGCCAAGTTTTGATGTTGCGGGGCGCTCCGTCCTACGAGCAGTACTTC	CASSQVLMLRGAPSYEQYF
.	TRBV2	.	TRBJ2-1	TGTGCCAGCAACGTGGGAGTATACAATGAGCAGTTCTTC	CASNVGVYNEQFF
.	TRBV6-1	TRBD1	TRBJ2-2	TGTGCCAGCAGGGACAGGGGAAGGGTCACCGGGGAGCTGTTTTTT	CASRDRGRVTGELFF
.	TRBV7-8	TRBD2	TRBJ2-1	TGTGCCAGCAGCGCGGGACTAGCTGTTCCTTATGAGCAGTTCTTC	CASSAGLAVPYEQFF
.	TRBV4-3	TRBD2	TRBJ2-1	TGCGCCAGCAGCCTAGCGGGAGGTTACAATGAGCAGTTCTTC	CASSLAGGYNEQFF
.	TRBV7-2	.	TRBJ2-7	TGTGCCAGCAGCCCGAAGCGGACTGATTCCTACGAGCAGTACTTC	CASSPKRTDSYEQYF
.	TRBV4-1	TRBD1	TRBJ2-7	TGCGCCAGCAGCCAAGAATGGAGACAGGGACCCTACGAGCAGTACTTC	CASSQEWRQGPYEQYF
.	TRBV6-1	TRBD1	TRBJ2-1	TGTGCCAGCAGTTGGGGGACAGGGACTCCCGATGAGCAGTTCTTC	CASSWGTGTPDEQFF
.	TRBV6-5	.	TRBJ1-4	TGTGCCAGCAGTTATGGGGGATCAAATGAAAAACTGTTTTTT	CASSYGGSNEKLFF
.	TRBV5-4	.	TRBJ2-1	TGTGCCAGCAGCTACCCAGGCGGTCTACACAATGAGCAGTTCTTC	CASSYPGGLHNEQFF
few	TRBV30	.	TRBJ1-2	TGTGCCTGGCGCAGAGGTGGCTACACCTTC	CAWRRGGYTF
.	TRBV6-1	.	TRBJ2-5	TGTGCCAGCGGGCGGGATTCAGAGACCCAGTACTTC	CASGRDSETQYF
.	TRBV7-9	.	TRBJ2-3	TGTGCCAGCAGCACCGCGGGCGGCACAGATACGCAGTATTTT	CASSTAGGTDTQYF
.	TRBV5-1	TRBD1	TRBJ2-1	TGCGCCAGCAGCGGGGGACAGGGCCGTGAGCAGTTCTTC	CASSGGQGREQFF
.	TRBV7-9	.	TRBJ1-4	TGTGCCAGCAGCGAAGGGGGGGAAAAACTGTTTTTT	CASSEGGEKLFF
.	TRBV18	TRBD2	TRBJ2-2	TGTGCCAGCTCACCAAGGAGCTTAGCGGGAGCAAACACCGGGGAGCTGTTTTTT	CASSPRSLAGANTGELFF
once	TRBV6-4	.	TRBJ2-1	TGTGCCAGCGTTGCCGAGGCAGGGAGCTCCTACAATGAGCAGTTCTTC	CASVAEAGSSYNEQFF
.	TRBV28	TRBD2	TRBJ2-7	TGTGCCAGCAGTTTATTGCCTTCAGCGGGAGCGACCGAGCAGTACTTC	CASSLLPSAGATEQYF
.	TRBV14	.	TRBJ1-2	TGTGCCAGCAGCCAGGTCAGCCACTATGGCTACACCTTC	CASSQVSHYGYTF
.	TRBV28	TRBD2	TRBJ2-1	TGTGCCAGCAGTTCCCTTCCTAGCGGCGATCACTACAATGAGCAGTTCTTC	CASSSLPSGDHYNEQFF